These T cell receptor beta chains were read from a single sample in a study of blood T cell repertoires in COVID-19. TCRdb keeps only in-frame clones here, not all; method: immunoSEQ multiplex PCR. The sample shows some 200,000 clones, about 80% of them seen only once. Sequenced material: peripheral blood. These receptors came from a human donor with acute or convalescent COVID-19. The donor label of this sample is uncertain. Each CDR3 is given with its conserved first and last residue. The D gene is left open where the match is weak. Where a row states a size, it is once, few, many or the class of an expanded clone; other rows omit it.

TRBD2,TRBJ2-1,TRBV24-1,16,.,CATSDPGTSPPNEQFF,TGTGCCACCAGTGACCCCGGGACTAGCCCTCCCAATGAGCAGTTCTTC
TRBD1,TRBJ1-5,TRBV6-5,14,.,CASGAGTGGEPQHF,TGTGCCAGCGGCGCCGGGACAGGGGGTGAGCCCCAGCATTTT
.,TRBJ1-2,TRBV19,14,once,CASSMNRESSGYTF,TGTGCCAGTAGTATGAACAGGGAGAGCTCTGGCTACACCTTC
TRBD1,TRBJ1-5,TRBV6-5,13,few,CASSGTVNQPQHF,TGTGCCAGCAGCGGGACAGTTAATCAGCCCCAGCATTTT
.,TRBJ1-1,TRBV11-2,13,.,CASSPYEGKGAFF,TGTGCCAGCAGCCCTTATGAGGGAAAGGGAGCTTTCTTT
.,TRBJ2-7,TRBV5-4,15,.,CASSLIGGSSYEQYF,TGTGCCAGCAGCTTGATAGGAGGCAGCTCCTACGAGCAGTACTTC
TRBD1,TRBJ1-1,TRBV20-1,13,.,CSASTDRGLVAFF,TGCAGTGCTAGTACTGACAGGGGGCTCGTAGCTTTCTTT
.,TRBJ1-2,TRBV19,15,.,CASSIDTESYGGYTF,TGTGCCAGTAGTATAGATACAGAAAGCTATGGCGGCTACACCTTC
.,TRBJ2-3,TRBV19,16,once,CASSISGALGQDTQYF,TGTGCCAGTAGTATATCTGGGGCCCTAGGTCAAGATACGCAGTATTTT
.,TRBJ2-7,TRBV7-3,10,.,CATFPYEQYF,TGTGCCACCTTCCCTTACGAGCAGTACTTC
TRBD2,TRBJ2-7,TRBV7-2,17,.,CASSLTSGRSNSYEQYF,TGTGCCAGCAGCTTAACCAGCGGGAGGTCCAACTCCTACGAGCAGTACTTC
.,TRBJ1-2,TRBV29-1,13,.,CSETRTVNYGYTF,TGCAGCGAGACACGGACAGTAAACTATGGCTACACCTTC
TRBD2,TRBJ2-5,TRBV6-5,16,once,CASSYSPTSARETQYF,TGTGCCAGCAGTTACTCCCCCACTAGCGCCAGAGAGACCCAGTACTTC
.,TRBJ2-6,TRBV11-2,17,many,CASSPRGAGSGANVLTF,TGTGCCAGCAGCCCACGTGGGGCCGGCTCTGGGGCCAACGTCCTGACTTTC
TRBD1,TRBJ2-4,TRBV18,13,few,CASSPEGASIQYF,TGTGCCAGCTCACCTGAGGGGGCAAGCATTCAGTACTTC
TRBD2,TRBJ2-3,TRBV7-9,14,.,CASSFSGSADTQYF,TGTGCCAGCAGCTTTAGCGGGAGTGCAGATACGCAGTATTTT
TRBD2,TRBJ2-7,TRBV4-3,17,.,CASSQDVASGRSYEQYF,TGCGCCAGCAGCCAAGATGTGGCTAGCGGGAGGTCCTACGAGCAGTACTTC
TRBD2,TRBJ2-3,TRBV5-5,17,.,CASNEGRRLAETDTQYF,TGTGCCAGCAATGAGGGCCGGAGACTAGCGGAAACTGATACGCAGTATTTT
.,TRBJ1-2,TRBV5-1,15,.,CASSFYTIANYGYTF,TGCGCCAGCAGCTTTTACACCATCGCTAACTATGGCTACACCTTC
TRBD1,TRBJ1-5,TRBV12-3/TRBV12-4,12,.,CAGGQLNQPQHF,TGTGCCGGGGGACAGCTCAATCAGCCCCAGCATTTT
TRBD2,TRBJ2-1,TRBV19,19,.,CASSALPLGASGSRYEQFF,TGTGCCAGTAGTGCATTGCCCCTTGGGGCTAGCGGGAGTAGGTATGAGCAGTTCTTC
TRBD1,TRBJ2-6,TRBV5-5,18,.,CASSLRETGDSGANVLTF,TGTGCCAGCAGCTTAAGAGAGACAGGGGACTCTGGGGCCAACGTCCTGACTTTC
TRBD2,TRBJ2-7,TRBV15,16,.,CATSREKSGRAHEQYF,TGTGCCACCAGCAGAGAGAAGAGCGGGAGGGCCCACGAGCAGTACTTC
TRBD1,TRBJ1-5,TRBV30,12,once,CAWGTGNQPQHF,TGTGCCTGGGGGACAGGGAATCAGCCCCAGCATTTT
.,TRBJ2-5,TRBV9,16,.,CASSVASRGAQETQYF,TGTGCCAGCAGCGTAGCCTCCAGGGGGGCCCAAGAGACCCAGTACTTC
TRBD2,TRBJ2-5,TRBV5-1,16,.,CASSLGSSGKQETQYF,TGCGCCAGCAGCTTGGGCTCTAGCGGTAAACAAGAGACCCAGTACTTC
.,TRBJ2-3,TRBV9,16,few,CASSLGQLGGTDTQYF,TGTGCCAGCAGCCTTGGACAGTTGGGGGGCACAGATACGCAGTATTTT
TRBD2,TRBJ2-2,TRBV11-3,18,.,CASSLGTSGSRDTGELFF,TGTGCCAGCAGCTTGGGGACTAGCGGGAGTAGGGACACCGGGGAGCTGTTTTTT
.,TRBJ1-1,TRBV19,14,.,CASSPLPPNTEAFF,TGTGCCAGTAGCCCTCTACCGCCGAACACTGAAGCTTTCTTT
TRBD1,TRBJ1-2,TRBV24-1,15,.,CATAGGEGPRYGYTF,TGTGCCACGGCAGGGGGCGAAGGGCCCCGTTATGGCTACACCTTC
.,TRBJ2-2,TRBV2,13,.,CASSERVTGELFF,TGTGCCAGCAGTGAGCGAGTTACCGGGGAGCTGTTTTTT
TRBD1,TRBJ2-1,TRBV5-1,15,.,CASSLGPTGDNEQFF,TGCGCCAGCAGCTTGGGTCCAACAGGGGACAATGAGCAGTTCTTC
.,TRBJ2-2,TRBV19,15,once,CASSIDPVAGGELFF,TGTGCCAGTAGTATAGATCCCGTCGCGGGGGGGGAGCTGTTTTTT
TRBD1,TRBJ2-3,TRBV28,18,.,CASSTRDRGRRGTDTQYF,TGTGCCAGCAGTACCCGGGACAGGGGTAGAAGGGGCACAGATACGCAGTATTTT
.,TRBJ1-5,TRBV28,14,.,CASSSGGFNQPQHF,TGTGCCAGCAGTTCCGGCGGATTCAATCAGCCCCAGCATTTT
.,TRBJ2-1,TRBV28,12,.,CASSSRGREQFF,TGTGCCAGCAGCAGCAGGGGCAGGGAGCAGTTCTTC
TRBD1,TRBJ1-2,TRBV10-3,14,.,CAIHPGQLNYGYTF,TGTGCCATTCATCCGGGACAGCTTAACTATGGCTACACCTTC
TRBD1,TRBJ1-1,TRBV5-1,15,.,CASSLVPTGKYEAFF,TGCGCCAGCAGCTTGGTGCCGACAGGGAAATATGAAGCTTTCTTT
TRBD2,TRBJ2-4,TRBV6-1,14,.,CASSEGTSGYIQYF,TGTGCCAGCAGTGAAGGGACTAGTGGGTACATTCAGTACTTC
TRBD1,TRBJ1-1,TRBV5-1,15,.,CASSLTGGGRTEAFF,TGCGCCAGCAGCTTAACAGGGGGAGGCAGGACTGAAGCTTTCTTT
.,TRBJ1-1,TRBV18,13,.,CASSLGQVTEAFF,TGTGCCAGCTCCCTGGGGCAGGTTACTGAAGCTTTCTTT
.,TRBJ1-2,TRBV5-5,17,once,CASSPWFPQLEGYGYTF,TGTGCCAGCAGCCCTTGGTTCCCCCAACTCGAGGGCTATGGCTACACCTTC
TRBD1,TRBJ1-4,TRBV3-1/TRBV3-2,15,.,CASSQMTGFNEKLFF,TGTGCCAGCAGCCAAATGACAGGGTTTAATGAAAAACTGTTTTTT
.,TRBJ1-2,TRBV10-3,13,.,CAISLRGNYGYTF,TGTGCCATCAGTCTCAGGGGAAACTATGGCTACACCTTC
.,TRBJ1-6,TRBV10-3,13,.,CAITGERNSPLHF,TGTGCCATCACGGGGGAAAGGAATTCACCCCTCCACTTT
TRBD2,TRBJ2-1,TRBV18,15,.,CASSPPGLANNEQFF,TGTGCCAGCTCACCCCCGGGACTAGCGAACAATGAGCAGTTCTTC
TRBD2,TRBJ2-5,TRBV3-1/TRBV3-2,16,.,CASSTRGGRIQETQYF,TGTGCCAGCAGCACCCGGGGCGGGAGGATCCAAGAGACCCAGTACTTC
TRBD2,TRBJ2-1,TRBV18,14,.,CASSPPSGFNEQFF,TGTGCCAGCTCACCGCCTAGCGGATTCAATGAGCAGTTCTTC
TRBD2,TRBJ2-5,TRBV28,16,once,CASSGGGSGRAETQYF,TGTGCCAGCAGTGGGGGGGGTAGCGGGAGGGCGGAGACCCAGTACTTC
TRBD2,TRBJ2-5,TRBV15,15,.,CATSRDPGGGKTQYF,TGTGCCACCAGCAGAGATCCGGGAGGGGGGAAGACCCAGTACTTC
.,TRBJ2-7,TRBV21-1,14,.,CASRPGTGAYEQYF,TGTGCCTCCCGCCCCGGGACAGGGGCCTACGAGCAGTACTTC
TRBD1,TRBJ1-3,TRBV5-1,15,.,CASSFSGQGGNTIYF,TGCGCCAGCAGCTTTTCGGGACAGGGAGGAAACACCATATATTTT
.,TRBJ2-1,TRBV6-2/TRBV6-3,12,once,CASSVTSLEQFF,TGTGCCAGCAGTGTGACTAGTCTTGAGCAGTTCTTC
TRBD1,TRBJ1-4,TRBV5-1,15,few,CASSPGTGLNEKLFF,TGCGCCAGCAGCCCCGGGACAGGACTTAATGAAAAACTGTTTTTT
TRBD2,TRBJ2-3,TRBV10-1,16,.,CASSEGLAGSADTQYF,TGCGCCAGCAGTGAGGGACTAGCGGGATCTGCAGATACGCAGTATTTT